The TCR beta chain described here comes from a study of T cells in Graves' hyperthyroidism and ophthalmopathy. In the study overall: Before treatment of any kind, peripheral blood was taken at initial diagnosis.

Not enrolled were patients with uncontrolled infection, other autoimmune disease, pregnancy or lactation. V was cut by 0 bases and J by 4 bases, with 4 bases left in between. The CDR3 covers 13 residues. CDR1 SGHRS and CDR2 YFSETQ come from the germline V gene. TCR beta CDR3 regions were amplified from RNA. HTBI primers were used for first-round RT-PCR of the TCR CDR3. TCRdb reprocessed the multiplex PCR reads via MiXCR and lists one record per CDR3 protein. The table shows hundreds of thousands of distinct CDR3 sequences, with around 20% occurring only once. Material: blood. The clonotype originates from a woman in her forties or fifties with Graves' hyperthyroidism that later progressed to Graves' ophthalmopathy. The genes are TRBV5-1 and TRBJ1-4; no reliable D call. CDR3 region: CASSLEVNEKLFF. In nucleotides, the CDR3 is TGCGCCAGCAGCTTGGAGGTTAATGAAAAACTGTTTTTT.